This entry concerns a single TCR beta chain. Antigen: not known. CDR3 length: 20 residues. V lost 1 base, J lost 0 bases, and 11 bases stayed unmatched. Germline loops: CDR1 SGHRS, CDR2 YFSETQ. This sample is part of a study of T-cell reconstitution after alpha-beta-depleted transplantation in children. Regarding the study as a whole: Among T cells one year after transplant, newly produced cells accounted for most counts and diversity. Diversity of TCRbeta at day 60 was high in some patients, arising from surviving recipient T cells and thymic progenitors.

Library preparation (for TCRbeta) was performed with unique molecular identifiers. From the PCR reads, TCRdb called clonotypes with MiXCR, one entry per CDR3 protein. The table shows 190,000 or so distinct CDR3 sequences, with 5% to 6.5% occurring only once. This chain links TRBV5-1 with TRBJ2-3, with 13 positions matching TRBD2. The source is a girl under three years old with combined immunodeficiency, due to receive a stem cell transplant. The sample in question was PBMCs, obtained before TCRalphabeta/CD19-depleted stem cell transplant. The CDR3 DNA reads TGCGCCAGCAGCTTGTGGGGACTAGCGGGACCAAATCAAAGCACAGATACGCAGTATTTT. As protein: CASSLWGLAGPNQSTDTQYF.